The 25 T cell receptor beta chains reported below all come from one sample, sequenced in a study of cytomegalovirus exposure and HLA in healthy donors. The primer mix had 60 Vbeta and 13 Jbeta primers. Method: immunoSEQ multiplex PCR; TCRdb's copy keeps in-frame clones and lacks some. Of about 130,000 clones listed, 76% are singletons. The sample consisted of PBMCs. These receptors were collected from a man aged 40-50 years in good health and CMV-seronegative.

The chain recombines TRBV7-9 with TRBJ2-2, with D hard to call. CDR3 size: 16 residues. Germline V gene sequence: CDR1 SEHNR, CDR2 FQNEAQ (reference sequence). The ends were cut back, 5 bases at V and 2 bases at J, with 15 bases in the middle. Written as DNA, the CDR3 is TGTGCCAGCAGCGCGACCCGGGTGCGTAACACCGGGGAGCTGTTTTTT. The encoded protein is CASSATRVRNTGELFF.

The chain is built from TRBV5-8 and TRBJ1-2; possible D gene TRBD1, 6 bases. The V end was cut by 4 bases, the J end by 4 bases, with 17 bases between. CDR1 and CDR2 (germline): SGHTS, YDEGEE. CDR3 length: 15 amino acids. CDR3 in amino acids: CASSKGDRPVYGYTF. The DNA for the CDR3 is TGTGCCAGCAGCAAGGGGGACCGACCAGTCTATGGCTACACCTTC.

The chain combines TRBV7-3 with TRBJ2-5; 12 nucleotides align to TRBD2. The length of the CDR3 is 16 residues. V dropped 3 bases and J dropped 5; count of bases not matched to a gene: 7. The germline gives CDR1 SGHTA, CDR2 FQGTGA. Written as DNA, the CDR3 is TGTGCCAGCAGCTTGTCTAGCGGGGGGGCGAGGGAGACCCAGTACTTC. Translation gives CASSLSSGGARETQYF.

V usage is TRBV6-6 and J usage is TRBJ2-3, with TRBD2 matching over 7 bases. The CDR3 covers 16 residues. Trimming at V came to 4 bases and at J to 1 base, leaving 8 bases not matched to a gene. Germline V gene data show CDR1 as MNHNY and CDR2 as SVGAGI (reference sequence). In DNA, the CDR3 is TGTGCCAGCAGTTGGACTAGGAGTGGGGGCACAGATACGCAGTATTTT. Encoded protein: CASSWTRSGGTDTQYF.

The chain is built from TRBV7-2 and TRBJ2-5; no clear D. V lost 3 bases and J 1 base, leaving 6 bases between the germline ends. Per the germline V gene, CDR1 is SGHTA and CDR2 is FQGNSA. This CDR3 is 13 amino acids long. The CDR3 sequence is CASSFRFQETQYF. CDR3 DNA: TGTGCCAGCAGCTTTCGGTTCCAAGAGACCCAGTACTTC.

This clone has just a few counts. V gene TRBV6-1 combines with J gene TRBJ1-1; D may be TRBD1 (6 bases). The CDR3 is 15 residues long. The germline V gene encodes CDR1 MNHNS and CDR2 SASEGT. Trimming removed 8 bases at V and 0 bases at J, with 16 bases between. The CDR3 DNA is TGTGCCAGCCGGACAGATGTGTCGTTGAACACTGAAGCTTTCTTT. This codes for CASRTDVSLNTEAFF.

This chain uses TRBV27 with TRBJ2-2; D is possibly TRBD2 (5 bases). The CDR3 spans 14 residues. The germline V and J ends were trimmed by 1 base and 6 bases, with 9 bases remaining between them. The germline CDR1 and CDR2 sequences are MNHEY and SMNVEV (reference sequence). The DNA of the CDR3 is TGTGCCAGCAGTTTATTGACGGGGTCCGGGGAGCTGTTTTTT. Its protein is CASSLLTGSGELFF.

The table lists this clone with a few counts. The chain couples TRBV30 to TRBJ1-6; a possible D gene is TRBD1 (6 bases). The germline V and J ends were trimmed by 3 bases and 7 bases, with 19 bases remaining between them. The CDR3 is 16 residues long. Per germline, CDR1 GTSNPN and CDR2 SVGIG (reference sequence). In DNA, the CDR3 is TGTGCCTGGAGCGACCTTCGGGGGGGCCCAAATTCACCCCTCCACTTT. Amino acids: CAWSDLRGGPNSPLHF. The full variable domain, completed using reference TRBV30 and TRBJ1-6, is SQTIHQWPATLVQPVGSPLSLECTVEGTSNPNLYWYRQAAGRGLQLLFYSVGIGQISSEVPQNLSASRPQDRQFILSSKKLLLSDSGFYLCAWSDLRGGPNSPLHFGNGTRLTVT.

This clone came up a few times. The V gene is TRBV11-2, the J gene TRBJ2-1; tentatively, D is TRBD2 (5 bases). The V gene lost 5 bases and the J gene lost 5 bases, with 13 bases spanning the gap. This CDR3 has 14 amino acids. Germline V gives CDR1 SGHAT, CDR2 FQNNGV. The DNA for the CDR3 is TGTGCCAGCAGCACCGGACTGGACCACAATGAGCAGTTCTTC. Protein: CASSTGLDHNEQFF.

The genes are TRBV29-1 and TRBJ2-1; TRBD1 might be the D (6 bases). Germline lookup yields CDR1 SQVTM and CDR2 ANQGSEA. The CDR3 consists of 14 residues. V lost 7 bases and J 3 bases, leaving 16 bases between the germline ends. The DNA of the CDR3 is TGCAGCGCCGCAGGGGCTAGCTTCTACAATGAGCAGTTCTTC. Protein product: CSAAGASFYNEQFF.

This clone came up a few times. The chain couples TRBV30 to TRBJ1-6; 8 bases map to TRBD1. CDR1 is GTSNPN and CDR2 is SVGIG in the germline V gene (reference sequence). The junction had 8 bases not matched to a gene; V was cut back by 4 bases and J by 9 bases. The CDR3 spans 14 residues. The CDR3 sequence is CAWNRGTSGSPLHF. CDR3 sequence (DNA): TGTGCCTGGAACAGGGGGACATCCGGTTCACCCCTCCACTTT.

This clone was observed a few times. The CDR3 reads CASSGLADYNEQFF. CDR3 DNA: TGTGCCAGCAGTGGGCTAGCGGACTACAATGAGCAGTTCTTC. The V call is TRBV2, the J call TRBJ2-1, with 7 bases identical to TRBD2. Germline values: CDR1 SNHLY, CDR2 FYNNEI. This CDR3 is built from 14 residues. The ends lost 4 bases at V and 3 bases at J; junction bases unmatched: 3.

This rearrangement joins TRBV29-1 to TRBJ2-1; 7 bases match TRBD2. With V trimmed by 7 bases and J by 3 bases, 6 bases remained unmatched. The CDR3 is 13 residues long. CDR1 SQVTM and CDR2 ANQGSEA come from the germline V gene. The chain's CDR3 is CSGRDYLYNEQFF. The CDR3 nucleotides are TGCAGCGGGAGGGACTACCTCTACAATGAGCAGTTCTTC.

The DNA for the CDR3 is TGTGCCAGCAGCAATGGGGCCTCTCGGTATGGCTACACCTTC. Amino acid sequence: CASSNGASRYGYTF. The V gene is TRBV5-6, the J gene TRBJ1-2, with D maybe TRBD1 (5 bases). Trimming cost V 4 bases and J 5 bases, with 15 bases left between them. This CDR3 has 14 amino acids. Germline loops: CDR1 SGHDT, CDR2 YYEEEE. Combining the CDR3 with reference TRBV5-6 and TRBJ1-2 gives the whole variable domain DAGVTQSPTHLIKTRGQQVTLRCSPKSGHDTVSWYQQALGQGPQFIFQYYEEEERQRGNFPDRFSGHQFPNYSSELNVNALLLGDSALYLCASSNGASRYGYTFGSGTRLTVV.

The V call is TRBV7-9, the J call TRBJ2-3; 7 nucleotides line up with TRBD1. The CDR3 is 15 residues long. The junction had 10 bases not matched to a gene; V was cut back by 5 bases and J by 5 bases. Germline CDR1 SEHNR, CDR2 FQNEAQ (reference sequence). CDR3 DNA: TGTGCCAGCAGCCTCCAGACAGGGTGGGGAGATACGCAGTATTTT. This gives the protein CASSLQTGWGDTQYF.

This clone was detected a few times. The limits of the CDR3 on the DNA are not certain, so only TCRdb's listed CDR3 is given. This chain joins TRBV21-1 and TRBJ1-1; the D call of TRBD1 is as the table states it, not checked on the DNA. TRBV21-1 is a pseudogene segment. The CDR3 totals 14 residues, both ends included. CDR3 protein: CASSKVGRGTEAFF.

The genes are TRBV7-9 and TRBJ2-7; 8 bases are shared with TRBD1. J gave up 4 bases and V 5 bases, and 13 bases lay outside the gene matches. Germline lookup yields CDR1 SEHNR and CDR2 FQNEAQ (reference sequence). This CDR3 contains 16 residues. CDR3 sequence: CASSPGQGIHEYEQYF. Written as DNA, the CDR3 is TGTGCCAGCAGCCCAGGACAGGGTATTCACGAGTACGAGCAGTACTTC.

This clone appeared once. The V call is TRBV10-3, the J call TRBJ1-5, with D possibly TRBD1 on 5 matching bases. Deletions cut 11 bases from V and 1 base from J, with 18 bases between. Germline lookup yields CDR1 ENHRY and CDR2 SYGVKD. This CDR3 is built from 15 residues. The CDR3 DNA follows: TGTGCCTCGGTTCGGGGGAGCGTGAGCAATCAGCCCCAGCATTTT. Translating gives CASVRGSVSNQPQHF.

This clone was counted between two and nine times. This chain joins TRBV5-1 and TRBJ2-7; perhaps TRBD1 as D (6 bases). This CDR3 has 15 residues. V lost 1 base and J 5 bases, leaving 16 bases between the germline ends. In germline, CDR1 is SGHRS, CDR2 YFSETQ. Written as DNA, the CDR3 is TGCGCCAGCAGCTTGAATGCCATCAGGGGCGACGAGCAGTACTTC. Encoded protein: CASSLNAIRGDEQYF.

This sequence joins TRBV6-6 and TRBJ2-3; TRBD2 matches at 11 bases. V shed 5 bases and J 4 bases; nucleotides not matched to a gene: 5. CDR3 length: 15 residues. The germline CDR1 and CDR2 sequences are MNHNY and SVGAGI (reference sequence). The CDR3 DNA is TGTGCCAGCAGTCGTCTAGCGGGAGGAGCAGATACGCAGTATTTT. Encoded protein: CASSRLAGGADTQYF.

The rearrangement links TRBV18 to TRBJ1-2; 8 bases match TRBD1. V dropped 4 bases and J dropped 3; count of bases not matched to a gene: 7. This CDR3 contains 15 residues. CDR1 and CDR2 (germline): KGHSH, LQKENI. The CDR3 sequence: CASSQTPGQDYGYTF. In DNA form, the CDR3 reads TGTGCCAGCTCACAGACCCCGGGACAGGACTATGGCTACACCTTC.

This clone is deemed medium-sized. The rearrangement joins TRBV11-3 to TRBJ2-1, with D possibly TRBD2 on 5 matching bases. The CDR3 covers 16 residues. Germline values: CDR1 SGHNT, CDR2 YENEEA. With 5 bases removed from V and 0 bases from J, the gap between germline ends came to 14 bases. CDR3 amino acids: CASSSRDLGSYNEQFF. The CDR3, as DNA: TGTGCCAGCAGCAGCCGGGATTTGGGCTCCTACAATGAGCAGTTCTTC.

The rearrangement joins TRBV29-1 to TRBJ1-1; TRBD1 is a possible D gene (6 bases). The V gene lost 0 bases and the J gene lost 11 bases, with 13 bases spanning the gap. The CDR3 is 12 residues long. Germline CDR1 and CDR2: SQVTM and ANQGSEA. CDR3 nucleotide sequence: TGCAGCGTTGAAGAGGGACACCCGTCGGCTTTCTTT. Amino acid sequence: CSVEEGHPSAFF.

A few counts support this clone. The CDR3 DNA is TGCGCCAGCAGCTTGGGACGGATACAGGGAGTCCAGGAGACCCAGTACTTC. Translating it yields CASSLGRIQGVQETQYF. The rearrangement joins TRBV5-1 to TRBJ2-5, with a possible D match to TRBD1 (6 bases). Trimming took 0 bases from V and 5 from J, leaving 20 bases between them. Germline CDR1 is SGHRS and CDR2 is YFSETQ. CDR3 length: 17 amino acids.

The rearrangement uses TRBV7-9 and TRBJ2-7; 10 nucleotides match TRBD1. Germline CDR1 reads SEHNR; CDR2 reads FQNEAQ (reference sequence). The CDR3 is 14 amino acids. After removal of 4 bases from V and 6 bases from J, the junction contained 6 bases not matched to a gene. The CDR3 nucleotides are TGTGCCAGCAGCTCACAGGGACAGGGGAGCGAGCAGTACTTC. The encoded protein is CASSSQGQGSEQYF.